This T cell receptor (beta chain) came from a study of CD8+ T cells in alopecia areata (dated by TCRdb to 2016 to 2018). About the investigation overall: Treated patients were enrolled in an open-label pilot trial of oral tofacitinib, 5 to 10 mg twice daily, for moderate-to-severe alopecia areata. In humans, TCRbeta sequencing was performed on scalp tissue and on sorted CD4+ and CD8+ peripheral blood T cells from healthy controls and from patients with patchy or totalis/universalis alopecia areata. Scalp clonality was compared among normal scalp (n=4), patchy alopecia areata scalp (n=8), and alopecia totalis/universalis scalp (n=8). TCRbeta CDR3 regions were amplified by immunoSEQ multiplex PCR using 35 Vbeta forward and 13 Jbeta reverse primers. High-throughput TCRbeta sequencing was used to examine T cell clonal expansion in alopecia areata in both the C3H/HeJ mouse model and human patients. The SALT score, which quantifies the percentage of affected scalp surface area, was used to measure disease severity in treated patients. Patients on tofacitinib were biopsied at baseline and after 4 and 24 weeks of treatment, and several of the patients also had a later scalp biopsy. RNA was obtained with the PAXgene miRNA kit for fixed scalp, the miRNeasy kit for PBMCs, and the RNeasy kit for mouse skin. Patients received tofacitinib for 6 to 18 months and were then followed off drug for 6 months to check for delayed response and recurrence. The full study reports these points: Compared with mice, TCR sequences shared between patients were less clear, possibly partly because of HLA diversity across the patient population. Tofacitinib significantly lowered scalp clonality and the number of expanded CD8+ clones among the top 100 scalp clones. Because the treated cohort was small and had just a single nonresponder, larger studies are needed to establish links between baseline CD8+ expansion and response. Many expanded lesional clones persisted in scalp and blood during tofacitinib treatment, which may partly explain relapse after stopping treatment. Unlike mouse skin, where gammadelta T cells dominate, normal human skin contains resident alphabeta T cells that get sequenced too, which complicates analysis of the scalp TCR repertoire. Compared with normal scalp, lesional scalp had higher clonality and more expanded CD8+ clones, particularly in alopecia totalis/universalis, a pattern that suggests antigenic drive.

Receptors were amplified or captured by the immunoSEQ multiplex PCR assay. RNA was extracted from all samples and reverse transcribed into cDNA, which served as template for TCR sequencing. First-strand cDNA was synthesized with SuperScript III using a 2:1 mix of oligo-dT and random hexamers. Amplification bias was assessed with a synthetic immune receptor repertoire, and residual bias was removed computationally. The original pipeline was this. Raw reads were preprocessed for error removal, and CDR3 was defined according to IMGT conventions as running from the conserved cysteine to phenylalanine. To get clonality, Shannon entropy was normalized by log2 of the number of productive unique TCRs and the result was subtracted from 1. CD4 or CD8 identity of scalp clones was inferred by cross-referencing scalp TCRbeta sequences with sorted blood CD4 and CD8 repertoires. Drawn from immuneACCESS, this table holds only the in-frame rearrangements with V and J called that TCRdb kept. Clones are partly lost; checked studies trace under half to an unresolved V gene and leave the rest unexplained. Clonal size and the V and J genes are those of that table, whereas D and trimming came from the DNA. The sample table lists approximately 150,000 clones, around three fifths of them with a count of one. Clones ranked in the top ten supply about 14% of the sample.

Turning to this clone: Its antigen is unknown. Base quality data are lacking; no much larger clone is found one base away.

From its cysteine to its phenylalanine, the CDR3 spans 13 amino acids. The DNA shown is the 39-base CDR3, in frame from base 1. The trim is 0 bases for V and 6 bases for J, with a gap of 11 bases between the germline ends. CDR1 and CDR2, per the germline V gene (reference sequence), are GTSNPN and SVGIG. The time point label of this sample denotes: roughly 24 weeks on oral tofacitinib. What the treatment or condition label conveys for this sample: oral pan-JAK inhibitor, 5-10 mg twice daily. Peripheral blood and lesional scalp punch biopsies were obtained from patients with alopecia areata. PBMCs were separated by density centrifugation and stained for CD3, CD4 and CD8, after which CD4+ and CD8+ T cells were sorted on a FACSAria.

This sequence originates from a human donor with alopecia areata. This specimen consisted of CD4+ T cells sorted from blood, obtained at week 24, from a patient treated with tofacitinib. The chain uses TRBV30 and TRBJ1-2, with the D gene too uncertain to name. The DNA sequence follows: TGTGCCTGGAGTGTTTCCCCAGCGGATGGCTACACCTTC. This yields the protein CAWSVSPADGYTF.